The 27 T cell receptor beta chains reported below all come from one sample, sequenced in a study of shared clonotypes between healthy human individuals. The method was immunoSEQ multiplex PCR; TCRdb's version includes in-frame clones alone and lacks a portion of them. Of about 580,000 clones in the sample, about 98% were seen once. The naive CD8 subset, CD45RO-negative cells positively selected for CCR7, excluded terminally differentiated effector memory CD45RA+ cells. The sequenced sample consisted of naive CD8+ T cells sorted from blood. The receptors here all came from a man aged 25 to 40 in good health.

The CDR3, as DNA: TGTGCCAGCAGCTTAAGGGGAATGGGCTACGAGCAGTACTTC. This encodes CASSLRGMGYEQYF. The rearrangement uses TRBV7-8 and TRBJ2-7; a weak D match, TRBD1 (5 bases). Germline values: CDR1 SGHVS, CDR2 FQNEAQ. V shed 2 bases and J shed 3 bases, with 11 bases lying between them. The CDR3 loop spans 14 amino acids.

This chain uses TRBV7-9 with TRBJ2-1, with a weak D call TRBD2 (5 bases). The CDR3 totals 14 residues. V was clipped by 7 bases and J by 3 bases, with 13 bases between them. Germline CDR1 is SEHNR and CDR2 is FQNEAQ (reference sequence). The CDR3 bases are TGTGCCAGCACCCCCCCACGGGGCTACAATGAGCAGTTCTTC. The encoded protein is CASTPPRGYNEQFF.

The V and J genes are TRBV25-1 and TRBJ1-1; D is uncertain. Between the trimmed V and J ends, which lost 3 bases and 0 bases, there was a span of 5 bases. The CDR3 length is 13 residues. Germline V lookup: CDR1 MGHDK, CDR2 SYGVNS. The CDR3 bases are TGTGCCAGCAGTGAGTTCATGAACACTGAAGCTTTCTTT. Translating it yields CASSEFMNTEAFF.

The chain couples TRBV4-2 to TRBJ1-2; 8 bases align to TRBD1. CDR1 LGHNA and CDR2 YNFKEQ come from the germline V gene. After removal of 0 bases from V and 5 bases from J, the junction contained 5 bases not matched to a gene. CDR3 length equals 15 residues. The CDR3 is CASSQDIDRGYGYTF. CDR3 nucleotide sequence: TGTGCCAGCAGCCAAGATATCGACAGGGGTTATGGCTACACCTTC.

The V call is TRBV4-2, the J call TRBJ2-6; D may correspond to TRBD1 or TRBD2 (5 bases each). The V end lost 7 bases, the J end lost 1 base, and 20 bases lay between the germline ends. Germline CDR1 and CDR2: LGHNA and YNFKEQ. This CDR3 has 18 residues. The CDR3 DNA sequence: TGTGCCAGCACCCCTGGTACAGGACTTTTGTCTGGGGCCAACGTCCTGACTTTC. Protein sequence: CASTPGTGLLSGANVLTF.

Here the CDR3 reads CASSYQRNTQYF. In DNA form, the CDR3 reads TGTGCCAGCAGCTATCAACGCAATACGCAGTATTTT. The chain uses TRBV5-6 and TRBJ2-3; D not resolved. V lost 3 bases and J 7 bases, leaving 9 bases between the germline ends. The CDR3 is made up of 12 amino acids. Germline V gene lookup returns CDR1 SGHDT and CDR2 YYEEEE.

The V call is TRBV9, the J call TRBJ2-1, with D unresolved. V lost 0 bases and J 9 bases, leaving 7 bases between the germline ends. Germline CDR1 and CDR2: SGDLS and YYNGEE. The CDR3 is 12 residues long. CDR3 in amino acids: CASSVERGEQFF. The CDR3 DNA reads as TGTGCCAGCAGCGTAGAACGAGGTGAGCAGTTCTTC.

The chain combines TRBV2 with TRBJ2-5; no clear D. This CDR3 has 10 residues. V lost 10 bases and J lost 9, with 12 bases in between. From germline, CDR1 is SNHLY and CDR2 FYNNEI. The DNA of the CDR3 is TGTGCCACCTCATTTGAGGCCCAGTACTTC. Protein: CATSFEAQYF. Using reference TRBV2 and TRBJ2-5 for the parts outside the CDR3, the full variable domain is EPEVTQTPSHQVTQMGQEVILRCVPISNHLYFYWYRQILGQKVEFLVSFYNNEISEKSEIFDDQFSVERPDGSNFTLKIRSTKLEDSAMYFCATSFEAQYFGPGTRLLVL.

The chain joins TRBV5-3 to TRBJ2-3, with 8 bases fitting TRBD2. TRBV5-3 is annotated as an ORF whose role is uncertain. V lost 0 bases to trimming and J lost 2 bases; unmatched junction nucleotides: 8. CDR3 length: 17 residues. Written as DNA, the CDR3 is TGTGCCAGAAGCTTGGCCGAACTAGCGGAGAACACAGATACGCAGTATTTT. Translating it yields CARSLAELAENTDTQYF.

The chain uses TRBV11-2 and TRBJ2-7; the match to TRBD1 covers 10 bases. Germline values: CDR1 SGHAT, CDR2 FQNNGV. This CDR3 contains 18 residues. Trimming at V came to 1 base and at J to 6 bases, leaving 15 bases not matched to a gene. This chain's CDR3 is CASSLGNLWGTGVLEQYF. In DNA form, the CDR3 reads TGTGCCAGCAGCTTAGGGAACCTGTGGGGGACAGGGGTTCTCGAGCAGTACTTC.

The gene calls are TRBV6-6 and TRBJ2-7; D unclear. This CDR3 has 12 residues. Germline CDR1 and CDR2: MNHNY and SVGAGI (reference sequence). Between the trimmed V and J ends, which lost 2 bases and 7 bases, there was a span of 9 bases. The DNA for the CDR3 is TGTGCCAGCAGTTACACCCCCTCAGAGCAGTACTTC. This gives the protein CASSYTPSEQYF.

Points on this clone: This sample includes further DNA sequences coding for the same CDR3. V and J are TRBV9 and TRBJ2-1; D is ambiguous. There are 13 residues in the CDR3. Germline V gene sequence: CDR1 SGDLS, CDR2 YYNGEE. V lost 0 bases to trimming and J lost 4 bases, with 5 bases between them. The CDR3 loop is CASSVGTYNEQFF. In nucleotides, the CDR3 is TGTGCCAGCAGCGTAGGTACATACAATGAGCAGTTCTTC.

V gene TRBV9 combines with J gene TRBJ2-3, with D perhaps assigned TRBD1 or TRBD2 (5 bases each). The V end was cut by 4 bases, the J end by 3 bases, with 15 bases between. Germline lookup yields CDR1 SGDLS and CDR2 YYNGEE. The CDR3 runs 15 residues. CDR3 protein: CASSSGSGTTDTQYF. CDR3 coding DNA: TGTGCCAGCAGCTCAGGGAGCGGAACGACAGATACGCAGTATTTT.

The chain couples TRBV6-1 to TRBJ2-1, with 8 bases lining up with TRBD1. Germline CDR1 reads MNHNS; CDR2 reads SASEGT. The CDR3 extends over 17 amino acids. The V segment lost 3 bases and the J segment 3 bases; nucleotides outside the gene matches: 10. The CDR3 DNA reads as TGTGCCAGCAGTGAGGAACTCCAGGGGGCCCTCTACAATGAGCAGTTCTTC. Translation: CASSEELQGALYNEQFF.

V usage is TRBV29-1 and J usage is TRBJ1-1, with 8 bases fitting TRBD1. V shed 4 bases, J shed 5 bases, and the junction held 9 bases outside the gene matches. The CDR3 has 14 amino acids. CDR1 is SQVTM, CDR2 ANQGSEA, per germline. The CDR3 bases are TGCAGCGTTGGGAGGACAGGGATGAGAACTGAAGCTTTCTTT. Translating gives CSVGRTGMRTEAFF.

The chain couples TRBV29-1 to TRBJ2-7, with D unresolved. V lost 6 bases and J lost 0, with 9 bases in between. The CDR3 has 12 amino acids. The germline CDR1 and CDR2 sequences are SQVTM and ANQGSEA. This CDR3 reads CSVATISYEQYF. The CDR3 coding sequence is TGCAGCGTCGCAACTATCTCCTACGAGCAGTACTTC.

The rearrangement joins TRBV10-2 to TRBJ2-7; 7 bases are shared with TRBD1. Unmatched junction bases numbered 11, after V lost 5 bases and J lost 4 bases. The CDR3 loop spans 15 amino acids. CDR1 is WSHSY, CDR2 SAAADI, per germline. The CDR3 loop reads CASSTSRDSNYEQYF. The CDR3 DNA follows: TGCGCCAGCAGTACCTCTCGGGACAGTAATTACGAGCAGTACTTC.

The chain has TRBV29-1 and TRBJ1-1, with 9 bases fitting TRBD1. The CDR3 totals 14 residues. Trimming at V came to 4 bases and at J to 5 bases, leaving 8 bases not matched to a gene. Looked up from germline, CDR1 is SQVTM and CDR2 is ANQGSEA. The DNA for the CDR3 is TGCAGCGTTGTCGGACAGGGGTTAGGGACTGAAGCTTTCTTT. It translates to CSVVGQGLGTEAFF.

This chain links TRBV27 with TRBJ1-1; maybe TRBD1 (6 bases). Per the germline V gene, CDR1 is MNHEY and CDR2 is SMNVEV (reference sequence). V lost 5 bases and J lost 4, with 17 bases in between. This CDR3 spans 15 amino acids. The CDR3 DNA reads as TGTGCCAGCAGTGCTCATACAGGGTCTGGCACTGAAGCTTTCTTT. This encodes CASSAHTGSGTEAFF.

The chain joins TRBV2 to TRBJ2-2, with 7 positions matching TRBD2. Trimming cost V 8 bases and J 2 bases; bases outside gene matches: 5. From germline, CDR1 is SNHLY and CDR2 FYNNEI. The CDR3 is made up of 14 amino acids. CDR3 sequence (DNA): TGTGCCAGCGAGGGAGGGGCAAACACCGGGGAGCTGTTTTTT. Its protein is CASEGGANTGELFF.

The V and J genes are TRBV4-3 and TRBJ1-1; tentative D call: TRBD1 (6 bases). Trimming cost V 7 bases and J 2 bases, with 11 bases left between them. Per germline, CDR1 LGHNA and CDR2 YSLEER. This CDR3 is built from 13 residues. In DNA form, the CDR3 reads TGCGCCAGCACGGACAGACTAAACACTGAAGCTTTCTTT. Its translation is CASTDRLNTEAFF.

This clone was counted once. The CDR3 region is CASSEVVTSWSTEAFF. The CDR3 DNA follows: TGTGCCAGCAGTGAAGTTGTGACAAGCTGGAGCACTGAAGCTTTCTTT. V gene TRBV6-1 combines with J gene TRBJ1-1; D is undetermined. The CDR3 runs 16 residues. Per germline, CDR1 MNHNS and CDR2 SASEGT. The ends were cut back, 1 base at V and 4 bases at J, with 16 bases in the middle.

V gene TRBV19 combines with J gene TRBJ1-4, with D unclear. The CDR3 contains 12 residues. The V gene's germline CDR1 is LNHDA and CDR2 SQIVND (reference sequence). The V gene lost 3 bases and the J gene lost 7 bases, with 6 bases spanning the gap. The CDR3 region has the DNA TGTGCCAGTAGTATCTTCGCTGAAAAACTGTTTTTT. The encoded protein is CASSIFAEKLFF.

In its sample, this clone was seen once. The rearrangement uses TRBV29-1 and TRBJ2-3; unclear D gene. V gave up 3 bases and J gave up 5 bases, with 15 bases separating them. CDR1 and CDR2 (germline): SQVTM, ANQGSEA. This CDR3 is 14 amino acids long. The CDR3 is CSVESAGGIDTQYF. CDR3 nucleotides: TGCAGCGTTGAGTCTGCCGGTGGGATAGATACGCAGTATTTT.

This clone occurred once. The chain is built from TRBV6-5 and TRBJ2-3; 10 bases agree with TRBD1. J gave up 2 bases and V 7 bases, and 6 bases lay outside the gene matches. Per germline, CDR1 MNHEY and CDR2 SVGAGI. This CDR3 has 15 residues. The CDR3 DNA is TGTGCCAGCATCCGAGGGACAGGGGCCACAGATACGCAGTATTTT. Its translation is CASIRGTGATDTQYF.

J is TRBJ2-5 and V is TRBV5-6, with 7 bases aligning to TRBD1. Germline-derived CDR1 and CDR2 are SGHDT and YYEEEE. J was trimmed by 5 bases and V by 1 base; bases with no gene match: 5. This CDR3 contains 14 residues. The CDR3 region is CASSLTGDSETQYF. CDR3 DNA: TGTGCCAGCAGCTTGACAGGGGATTCGGAGACCCAGTACTTC.

CDR3 sequence reads: CASSQDRGSYEQYF. Written as DNA, the CDR3 is TGTGCCAGCAGCCAAGACAGGGGGTCATACGAGCAGTACTTC. This chain uses TRBV7-9 with TRBJ2-7, with TRBD1 identical over 9 bases. Trimming took 5 bases from V and 4 from J; bases not matched to a gene: 6. CDR1 is SEHNR, CDR2 FQNEAQ, per germline (reference sequence). CDR3 length: 14 residues.